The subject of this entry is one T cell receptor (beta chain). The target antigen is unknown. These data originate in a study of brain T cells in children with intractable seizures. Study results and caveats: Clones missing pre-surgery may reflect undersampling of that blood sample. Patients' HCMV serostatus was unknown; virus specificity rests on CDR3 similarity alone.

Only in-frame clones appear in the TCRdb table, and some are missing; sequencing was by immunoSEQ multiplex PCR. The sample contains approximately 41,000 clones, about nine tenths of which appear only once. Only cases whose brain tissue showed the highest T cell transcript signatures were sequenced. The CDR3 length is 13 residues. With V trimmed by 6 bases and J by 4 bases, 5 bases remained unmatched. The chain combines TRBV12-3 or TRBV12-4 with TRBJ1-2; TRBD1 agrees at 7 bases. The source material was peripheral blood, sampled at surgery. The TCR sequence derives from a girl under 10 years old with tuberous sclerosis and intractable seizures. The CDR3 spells CASRTGLSYGYTF. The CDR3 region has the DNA TGTGCCAGCAGGACAGGGCTCAGCTATGGCTACACCTTC.